The 26 T cell receptor beta chains in this list originate from one sample, sequenced in a study of Graves' ophthalmopathy and Graves' hyperthyroidism. Transcripts of RNA were the source for amplifying TCR beta CDR3 regions. RT-PCR with HTBI primers came first, then second-round multiplex PCR. TCRdb re-analysed the multiplex PCR reads in MiXCR, keeping a single row per CDR3 protein. The profile covers around 400,000 distinct CDR3 sequences, with about 21% appearing a single time and around 3.1% taken by the ten largest. The sequencing input was peripheral blood. These receptors all come from a woman aged 18-29 years with stable Graves' hyperthyroidism.

This rearrangement joins TRBV25-1 to TRBJ2-7; TRBD2 aligns across 15 bases. This CDR3 region has 17 residues. CDR1 is MGHDK and CDR2 is SYGVNS in the germline V gene. The trim removed 4 bases at V and 5 bases at J, leaving 9 bases unmatched. CDR3 in DNA: TGTGCCAGCAGTGCAACCGGACTAGCGGGAGGGCCCAACGAGCAGTACTTC. Encoded protein: CASSATGLAGGPNEQYF.

This clonotype was seen at least ten times. This chain uses TRBV5-1 with TRBJ2-5; no clear D. This CDR3 region has 15 residues. The germline V and J ends were trimmed by 0 bases and 1 base, with 10 bases remaining between them. Germline V gives CDR1 SGHRS, CDR2 YFSETQ. The CDR3 DNA follows: TGCGCCAGCAGCTTGGTTCCGGTAGGCCAAGAGACCCAGTACTTC. Translation gives CASSLVPVGQETQYF.

This clonotype showed up many times. V gene TRBV7-2 combines with J gene TRBJ2-5; no reliable D call. CDR1 is SGHTA and CDR2 is FQGNSA in the germline V gene. V lost 6 bases and J 5 bases, leaving 10 bases between the germline ends. This CDR3 is built from 12 residues. CDR3 sequence (DNA): TGTGCCAGCAGTTCCCATCGGGAGACCCAGTACTTC. Protein product: CASSSHRETQYF.

This clonotype occurred many times. The CDR3 coding sequence is TGTGCCAGCAGCCCCCAACCGACTAGTCTCCACGAGCAGTACTTC. The encoded protein is CASSPQPTSLHEQYF. This chain links TRBV7-3 with TRBJ2-7; tentative D call: TRBD2 (6 bases). The V end lost 5 bases, the J end lost 5 bases, and 19 bases lay between the germline ends. Germline values: CDR1 SGHTA, CDR2 FQGTGA. The CDR3 runs to 15 residues.

The rearrangement uses TRBV30 and TRBJ1-5; D is ambiguous. Trimming removed 0 bases from V and 7 bases from J, with 10 bases in between. Germline V gives CDR1 GTSNPN, CDR2 SVGIG (reference sequence). This CDR3 is built from 13 residues. The CDR3 DNA follows: TGTGCCTGGAGTGTGTGGGCAGACCAGCCCCAGCATTTT. Protein sequence: CAWSVWADQPQHF. Using reference TRBV30 and TRBJ1-5 for the parts outside the CDR3, the full variable domain is SQTIHQWPATLVQPVGSPLSLECTVEGTSNPNLYWYRQAAGRGLQLLFYSVGIGQISSEVPQNLSASRPQDRQFILSSKKLLLSDSGFYLCAWSVWADQPQHFGDGTRLSIL.

This clonotype was seen only a few times. CDR3: CSASSPNRGETQYF. In DNA, the CDR3 is TGCAGTGCCAGCTCACCAAACAGGGGGGAGACCCAGTACTTC. This chain uses TRBV20-1 with TRBJ2-5; 8 bases agree with TRBD1. With 6 bases clipped from V and 5 bases from J, the junction kept 11 bases outside the gene matches. Germline V gene sequence: CDR1 DFQATT, CDR2 SNEGSKA (reference sequence). The CDR3 is made up of 14 amino acids.

In its sample, this clonotype was seen many times. J is TRBJ2-7 and V is TRBV11-1; D might be TRBD2 (5 bases). V was clipped by 1 base and J by 4 bases, with 11 bases between them. CDR3 length: 14 residues. From germline, CDR1 is SGHAT and CDR2 FQDESV (reference sequence). In nucleotides, the CDR3 is TGTGCCAGCAGCTTAGGCAGAAGCGGTTACGAGCAGTACTTC. Its translation is CASSLGRSGYEQYF. Variable domain in full (rest from reference TRBV11-1 and TRBJ2-7): EAEVAQSPRYKITEKSQAVAFWCDPISGHATLYWYRQILGQGPELLVQFQDESVVDDSQLPKDRFSAERLKGVDSTLKIQPAELGDSAMYLCASSLGRSGYEQYFGPGTRLTVT.

This clonotype was picked up many times. V gene TRBV28 combines with J gene TRBJ2-7; D is uncertain. Germline assignment: CDR1 MDHEN and CDR2 SYDVKM. V was cut by 2 bases and J by 2 bases, with 10 bases left in between. CDR3 size: 14 residues. The DNA of the CDR3 is TGTGCCAGCAGTTTACAGTTTACCCCCTACGAGCAGTACTTC. Its protein product is CASSLQFTPYEQYF. Using reference TRBV28 and TRBJ2-7 for the parts outside the CDR3, the full variable domain is DVKVTQSSRYLVKRTGEKVFLECVQDMDHENMFWYRQDPGLGLRLIYFSYDVKMKEKGDIPEGYSVSREKKERFSLILESASTNQTSMYLCASSLQFTPYEQYFGPGTRLTVT.

This clonotype appeared many times. The gene calls are TRBV9 and TRBJ1-1; no definite D call. This CDR3 has 13 residues. Germline V CDR1 and CDR2: SGDLS, YYNGEE. V lost 0 bases, J lost 1 base, and 4 bases lay in between. CDR3 protein: CASSVVPNTEAFF. CDR3 DNA: TGTGCCAGCAGCGTAGTTCCGAACACTGAAGCTTTCTTT.

This clonotype appeared many times. The rearrangement uses TRBV12-3 or TRBV12-4 and TRBJ2-7, with TRBD1 matching 9 bases. This CDR3 spans 15 amino acids. Germline trimming cut 6 bases from V and 2 bases from J; bases unmatched to any gene: 8. The CDR3 loop reads CASSPGTGIPYEQYF. For the CDR3, the DNA is TGTGCCAGCAGCCCCGGGACAGGGATTCCCTACGAGCAGTACTTC.

The chain employs TRBV20-1 and TRBJ1-2; 8 bases match TRBD1. J lost 6 bases, V lost 6 bases, and 9 bases had no gene match. This CDR3 is 13 amino acids long. Germline V gene sequence: CDR1 DFQATT, CDR2 SNEGSKA (reference sequence). CDR3 protein: CSAKTGVSDGYTF. The CDR3 DNA reads TGCAGTGCAAAGACAGGGGTATCTGATGGCTACACCTTC.

This clonotype was seen many times. The chain employs TRBV6-1 and TRBJ1-1, with TRBD1 matching over 7 bases. The CDR3 has 14 amino acids. Germline V CDR1 and CDR2: MNHNS, SASEGT. V was pared by 5 bases and J by 1 base, with 4 bases of the junction left unmatched. The CDR3 spells CASSKDRRNTEAFF. In DNA, the CDR3 is TGTGCCAGCAGTAAGGACAGGAGGAACACTGAAGCTTTCTTT.

Comment on this clonotype: One base away lies a much larger clone, so this may be a sequencing read error. The V gene is TRBV6-2 or TRBV6-3, the J gene TRBJ1-1, with D possibly TRBD1 on 5 matching bases. The germline gives CDR1 MNHEY, CDR2 SVGEGT. With 8 bases removed from V and 0 bases from J, the gap between germline ends came to 10 bases. CDR3 size: 13 residues. CDR3 bases: TGTGCCAGCTGCGGGACTATGAACACTGAAGCTTTCTTT. This sequence encodes CASCGTMNTEAFF.

This clonotype was found many times. The chain uses TRBV6-2 or TRBV6-3 and TRBJ1-5; possibly TRBD1 for D (5 bases). Germline V gene lookup returns CDR1 MNHEY and CDR2 SVGEGT. Deletions cut 5 bases from V and 2 bases from J, with 19 bases between. This CDR3 has 17 residues. The CDR3 is CASSPLQGAFGNQPQHF. CDR3 sequence (DNA): TGTGCCAGCAGTCCGCTTCAAGGGGCGTTTGGCAATCAGCCCCAGCATTTT.

The chain joins TRBV18 to TRBJ2-6; D ambiguous. CDR1 KGHSH and CDR2 LQKENI come from the germline V gene. The V gene lost 3 bases and the J gene lost 0 bases, with 12 bases spanning the gap. The CDR3 consists of 17 residues. Written as DNA, the CDR3 is TGTGCCAGCTCACCCCAGCAACCGGGCTCTGGGGCCAACGTCCTGACTTTC. Its protein product is CASSPQQPGSGANVLTF.

This clonotype was counted ten times or more. The chain combines TRBV20-1 with TRBJ2-7; D is uncertain. Germline-derived CDR1 and CDR2 are DFQATT and SNEGSKA (reference sequence). Trimming shortened V by 5 bases and J by 5 bases, and 7 bases separated the two germline ends. The CDR3 is 10 amino acids. CDR3: CSAPYHEQYF. DNA for the CDR3: TGCAGTGCTCCCTACCACGAGCAGTACTTC.

This clonotype was observed at least ten times. The chain joins TRBV12-3 or TRBV12-4 to TRBJ2-7; possibly TRBD1 for D (5 bases). Trimming took off 3 bases at V and 3 bases at J, with 18 bases between the two ends. The CDR3 runs to 16 residues. As DNA, the CDR3 is TGTGCCAGCAGTTTCCCCCCGACAGCTTCCGACTACGAGCAGTACTTC. Residues: CASSFPPTASDYEQYF.

V usage is TRBV6-5 and J usage is TRBJ2-7, with unresolved D. The V gene lost 3 bases and the J gene lost 5 bases, with 8 bases spanning the gap. Germline V gene sequence: CDR1 MNHEY, CDR2 SVGAGI. There are 12 residues in the CDR3. Written as DNA, the CDR3 is TGTGCCAGCAGTTATCGGTCGGACGAGCAGTACTTC. Amino acids: CASSYRSDEQYF.

This sequence joins TRBV20-1 and TRBJ2-5; D remains ambiguous. The CDR3 contains 15 residues. CDR1 and CDR2 from the germline V gene are DFQATT and SNEGSKA (reference sequence). V was trimmed by 0 bases and J by 5 bases, leaving 16 bases between them. The CDR3 DNA reads TGCAGTGCTAGAGATTCAATGGGGTTTCGCGAGACCCAGTACTTC. Amino acids: CSARDSMGFRETQYF.

This clonotype has a count of ten or more. The junction does not match germline at one end; this may be a read error. J is TRBJ1-1 and V is TRBV6-2 or TRBV6-3, with D uncertain. The germline V gene has CDR1 MNHEY and CDR2 SVGEGT. The CDR3 has 11 residues. The chain's CDR3 is CASTYHTEAFF. The CDR3 nucleotides are TGTGCCAGCACTTACCACACTGAAGCTTTCTTT.

This clonotype appeared many times. The CDR3, as DNA: TGTGCCTGGAGTGACCACACGAGCCAGCCCCAGCATTTT. It yields the protein CAWSDHTSQPQHF. V usage is TRBV30 and J usage is TRBJ1-5; unclear D gene. V lost 1 base and J lost 7, with 11 bases in between. The CDR3 contains 13 residues. CDR1 and CDR2 from the germline V gene are GTSNPN and SVGIG (reference sequence).

The chain recombines TRBV9 with TRBJ1-1, with a tentative D call TRBD1 (5 bases). Germline CDR1 is SGDLS and CDR2 is YYNGEE. Trimming removed 0 bases from V and 8 bases from J, with 11 bases in between. The CDR3 loop spans 13 amino acids. The CDR3 bases are TGTGCCAGCAGCGTAGCTGTGTGGGGGGAAGCTTTCTTT. This encodes CASSVAVWGEAFF.

This clonotype turned up a few times. The rearrangement joins TRBV20-1 to TRBJ2-7; D gene ambiguous. The CDR3 spans 14 residues. Germline CDR1 is DFQATT and CDR2 is SNEGSKA (reference sequence). Trimming cost V 6 bases and J 2 bases, with 17 bases left between them. The CDR3 bases are TGCAGTGCCAATTGGGCAGCAAAAGCCTACGAGCAGTACTTC. Residues: CSANWAAKAYEQYF.

This clonotype was observed at least ten times. V is TRBV5-1 and J is TRBJ2-7, with 7 bases that match TRBD2. V trimming: 3 bases; J trimming: 0 bases; junction bases outside the gene matches: 3. The CDR3 length is 14 residues. CDR1 SGHRS and CDR2 YFSETQ come from the germline V gene. The CDR3 is CASSSSGNSYEQYF. The CDR3 DNA follows: TGCGCCAGCAGCTCTAGCGGAAACTCCTACGAGCAGTACTTC.

The chain uses TRBV5-1 and TRBJ2-5; tentatively, D is TRBD2 (6 bases). The length of the CDR3 is 15 residues. The germline V gene has CDR1 SGHRS and CDR2 YFSETQ. Trimming stripped 1 base from V and 1 base from J, with 11 bases between. The CDR3 nucleotides read TGCGCCAGCAGCTTGTCGGGGGATCTCCAAGAGACCCAGTACTTC. Translation: CASSLSGDLQETQYF.

This clonotype was found many times. This chain uses TRBV7-2 with TRBJ2-5; unclear D gene. Germline-derived CDR1 and CDR2 are SGHTA and FQGNSA. Trimming left V 5 bases short and J 4 bases short, with 14 bases between. This CDR3 comprises 14 residues. Here the CDR3 DNA reads TGTGCCAGCAGCCCCCGACTTTGGGGAGAGACCCAGTACTTC. Amino acids: CASSPRLWGETQYF.